These T cell receptor beta chains were read from a single sample in a study of cytomegalovirus exposure and HLA in healthy donors. Sequenced by immunoSEQ multiplex PCR; TCRdb stores in-frame clones only, minus some. The sample records some 150,000 clones, roughly 83% being singletons. The source material was PBMCs. The receptors come from a human donor in good health. Each CDR3 is given with its conserved first and last residue. Fields, in order: J gene, clone size, V gene, CDR3 length, D gene, CDR3 protein, CDR3 DNA. D genes are given only for firm matches. Size is omitted from some rows. Given values are once, few, many or a class for expanded clones.

>TRBJ2-5|-|TRBV2|15|-
CASSEDRVVRETQYF
TGTGCCAGCAGTGAAGACCGGGTCGTGAGGGAGACCCAGTACTTC
>TRBJ2-3|-|TRBV1|18|-
CTSSPRGSGERRENTQYF
TGCACCAGCAGCCCGAGGGGTAGCGGGGAACGTCGTGAAAATACGCAGTATTTT
>TRBJ2-1|-|TRBV4-2|19|TRBD2
CASSHPFLFLAGGPNEQFF
TGTGCCAGCAGCCATCCATTCCTATTCCTAGCGGGAGGGCCCAATGAGCAGTTCTTC
>TRBJ2-7|-|TRBV5-1|15|TRBD2
CASSRGGLVGHEQYF
TGCGCCAGCAGCCGGGGGGGACTAGTGGGCCACGAGCAGTACTTC
>TRBJ2-2|few|TRBV5-4|15|TRBD2
CASSLGLAGTGELFF
TGTGCCAGCAGCCTCGGACTAGCGGGGACCGGGGAGCTGTTTTTT
>TRBJ1-2|-|TRBV2|15|-
CASSETVWTPYGYTF
TGTGCCAGCAGTGAGACGGTGTGGACACCCTATGGCTACACCTTC
>TRBJ2-7|-|TRBV19|13|-
CASSTLPGSEQYF
TGTGCCAGTAGTACCCTTCCAGGATCCGAGCAGTACTTC
>TRBJ2-5|-|TRBV20-1|11|-
CSAANRETQYF
TGCAGTGCTGCAAACCGGGAGACCCAGTACTTC
>TRBJ1-2|few|TRBV7-2|17|TRBD1
CASSNYRGTANNYGYTF
TGTGCCAGCAGCAACTACAGGGGAACAGCTAATAACTATGGCTACACCTTC
>TRBJ1-5|-|TRBV28|14|-
CASSSPGKMEPQHF
TGTGCCAGCAGTTCGCCGGGAAAGATGGAGCCCCAGCATTTT
>TRBJ1-1|-|TRBV30|13|-
CAWDTGSHTEAFF
TGTGCCTGGGATACAGGGTCCCATACTGAAGCTTTCTTT
>TRBJ2-3|-|TRBV6-9|16|-
CASRLRSGGSTDTQYF
TGTGCCAGCCGCCTCCGATCAGGGGGGAGCACAGATACGCAGTATTTT
>TRBJ2-5|-|TRBV15|14|TRBD1
CATSRGQGAHGQYF
TGTGCCACCAGCAGGGGACAGGGGGCCCACGGGCAGTACTTC
>TRBJ2-2|-|TRBV2|14|-
CASTSGTNTGELFF
TGTGCCAGCACATCAGGGACGAACACCGGGGAGCTGTTTTTT
>TRBJ1-5|-|TRBV5-1|14|-
CASSEAGGNQPQHF
TGCGCCAGCAGCGAAGCGGGTGGCAATCAGCCCCAGCATTTT
>TRBJ2-6|once|TRBV9|19|-
CASSDRVGPFDAGANVLTF
TGTGCCAGCAGCGACAGGGTCGGGCCGTTTGACGCTGGGGCCAACGTCCTGACTTTC
>TRBJ2-2|-|TRBV30|13|-
CAWSSGDTGELFF
TGTGCCTGGAGCAGCGGAGACACCGGGGAGCTGTTTTTT
>TRBJ2-7|-|TRBV2|13|-
CASSMGGPGEQYF
TGTGCCAGCAGTATGGGTGGTCCGGGCGAGCAGTACTTC
>TRBJ2-1|few|TRBV18|14|-
CASSPPAGANEQFF
TGTGCCAGCTCACCACCCGCAGGGGCAAATGAGCAGTTCTTC
>TRBJ1-1|-|TRBV6-1|13|-
CASIQQGGTEAFF
TGTGCCAGCATACAACAGGGAGGGACTGAAGCTTTCTTT
>TRBJ1-1|-|TRBV18|10|-
CASSEGEAFF
TGTGCCAGCTCAGAGGGTGAAGCTTTCTTT
>TRBJ1-2|-|TRBV20-1|11|-
CSASEGTAYTF
TGCAGTGCTAGCGAAGGCACAGCCTACACCTTC
>TRBJ2-5|once|TRBV2|16|TRBD1
CASSEASRGWGETQYF
TGTGCCAGCAGTGAGGCATCCAGGGGGTGGGGAGAGACCCAGTACTTC
>TRBJ2-2|-|TRBV19|13|-
CASSIRDTGELFF
TGTGCCAGTAGTATCAGGGACACCGGGGAGCTGTTTTTT
>TRBJ1-2|-|TRBV6-1|15|TRBD1
CASSEMGTVAYGYTF
TGTGCCAGCAGTGAAATGGGGACAGTAGCCTATGGCTACACCTTC
>TRBJ2-5|-|TRBV30|15|TRBD2
CAWGRLAGFQETQYF
TGTGCCTGGGGGAGACTAGCGGGGTTCCAAGAGACCCAGTACTTC
>TRBJ1-1|once|TRBV19|12|TRBD1
CASSTGTAEAFF
TGTGCCAGTAGTACTGGGACAGCTGAAGCTTTCTTT
>TRBJ2-7|once|TRBV18|14|-
CASSRGEQYHEQYF
TGTGCCAGCTCACGGGGGGAACAGTACCACGAGCAGTACTTC
>TRBJ1-2|-|TRBV19|13|-
CASSIGRYGGYTF
TGTGCCAGTAGTATAGGGCGGTATGGGGGCTACACCTTC
>TRBJ2-7|once|TRBV6-1|16|TRBD2
CASSGWEGIRGLEQYF
TGTGCCAGCAGTGGTTGGGAGGGCATACGTGGTCTCGAGCAGTACTTC
>TRBJ1-2|-|TRBV27|15|-
CASSSPSAGAHGYTF
TGTGCCAGCAGTTCACCCTCTGCAGGGGCCCATGGCTACACCTTC